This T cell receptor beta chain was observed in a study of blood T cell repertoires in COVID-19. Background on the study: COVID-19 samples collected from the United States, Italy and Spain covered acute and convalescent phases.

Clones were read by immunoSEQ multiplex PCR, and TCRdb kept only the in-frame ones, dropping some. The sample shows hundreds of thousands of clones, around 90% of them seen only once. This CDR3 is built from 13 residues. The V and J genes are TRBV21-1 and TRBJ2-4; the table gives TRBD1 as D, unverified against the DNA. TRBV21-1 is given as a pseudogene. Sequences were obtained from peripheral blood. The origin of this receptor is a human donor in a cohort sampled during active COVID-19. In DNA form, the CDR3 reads TGTGCCAGCCTCCGACAGGGAGATAACATTCAGTACTTC. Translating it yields CASLRQGDNIQYF.